One T cell receptor beta chain is described in this entry. Its antigen remains unknown. PCR involved 60 Vbeta and 13 Jbeta primers. The protocol was immunoSEQ multiplex PCR, while the TCRdb copy is restricted to in-frame clones and leaves out a portion. Seen in this sample are 80,000 or so clones; the ten most common clones hold roughly an eighth. Trimming took 5 bases from V and 5 from J, leaving 19 bases between them. The CDR3 consists of 16 residues. Germline V CDR1 and CDR2: LGHNT, FRNRAP. These data belong to a study of cytomegalovirus exposure and HLA in healthy donors. Study-wide results and limits: In the analysis, some V segments, TRBV6-2 and TRBV6-3 included, were excluded as indistinguishable. Differences between HLA loci emerged in a later analysis of TCR association rates, with DRB1 most and HLA-C fewest. Sequencing probably produced one cluster of sequence variants that were highly shared. Most TCR sequences were uncommon, yet certain public TCRs appeared in many donors.

The specimen sequenced was PBMCs. V is TRBV12-5 and J is TRBJ2-4; a weak D match, TRBD2 (5 bases). The receptor was isolated from a man aged 50 or older in good health and CMV-seropositive. The chain's CDR3 is CASGLGRRLGENIQYF. The CDR3 DNA reads TGTGCTAGTGGTCTAGGACGAAGACTCGGGGAAAACATTCAGTACTTC.